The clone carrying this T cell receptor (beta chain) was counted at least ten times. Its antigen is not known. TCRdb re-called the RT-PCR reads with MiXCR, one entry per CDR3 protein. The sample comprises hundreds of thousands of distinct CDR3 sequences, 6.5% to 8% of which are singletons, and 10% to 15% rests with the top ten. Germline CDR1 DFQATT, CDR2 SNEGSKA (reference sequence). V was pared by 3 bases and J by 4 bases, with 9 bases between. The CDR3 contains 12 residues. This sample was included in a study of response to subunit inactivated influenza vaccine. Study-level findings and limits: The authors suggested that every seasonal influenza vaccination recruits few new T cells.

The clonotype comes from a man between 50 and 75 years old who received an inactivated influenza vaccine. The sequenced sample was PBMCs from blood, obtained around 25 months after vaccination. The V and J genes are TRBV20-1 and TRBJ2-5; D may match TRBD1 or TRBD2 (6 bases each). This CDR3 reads CSASEGGETQYF. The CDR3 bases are TGCAGTGCTAGTGAGGGGGGAGAGACCCAGTACTTC.